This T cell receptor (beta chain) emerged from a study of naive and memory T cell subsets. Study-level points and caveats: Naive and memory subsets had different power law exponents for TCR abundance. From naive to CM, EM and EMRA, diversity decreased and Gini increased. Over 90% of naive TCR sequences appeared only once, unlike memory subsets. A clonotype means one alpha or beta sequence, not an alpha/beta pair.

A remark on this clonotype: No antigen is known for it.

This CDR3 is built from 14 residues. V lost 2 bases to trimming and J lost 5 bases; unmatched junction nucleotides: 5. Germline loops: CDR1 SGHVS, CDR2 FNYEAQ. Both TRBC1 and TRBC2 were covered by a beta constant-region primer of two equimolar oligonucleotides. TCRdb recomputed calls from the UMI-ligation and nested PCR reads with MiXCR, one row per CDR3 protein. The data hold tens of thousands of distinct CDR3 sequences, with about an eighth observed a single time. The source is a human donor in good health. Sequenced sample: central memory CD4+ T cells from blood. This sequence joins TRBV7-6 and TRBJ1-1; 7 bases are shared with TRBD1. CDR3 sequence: CASSLQTGRTEAFF. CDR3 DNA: TGTGCCAGCAGCTTACAGACAGGGCGAACTGAAGCTTTCTTT.